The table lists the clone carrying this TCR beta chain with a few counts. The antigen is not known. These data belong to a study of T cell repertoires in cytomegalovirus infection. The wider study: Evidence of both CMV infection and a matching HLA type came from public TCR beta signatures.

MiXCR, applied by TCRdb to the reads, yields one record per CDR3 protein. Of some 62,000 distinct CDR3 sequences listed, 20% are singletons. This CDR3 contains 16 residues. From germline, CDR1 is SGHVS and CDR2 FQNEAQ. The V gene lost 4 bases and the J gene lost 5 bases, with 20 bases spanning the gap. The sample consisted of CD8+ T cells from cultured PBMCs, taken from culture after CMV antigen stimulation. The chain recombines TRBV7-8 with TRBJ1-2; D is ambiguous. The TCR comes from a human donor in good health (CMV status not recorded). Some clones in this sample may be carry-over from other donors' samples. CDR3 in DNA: TGTGCCAGCAGCTCTGTCAGTGGGGTAATAGGGTATGGCTACACCTTC. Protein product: CASSSVSGVIGYGYTF.